The next 6 T cell receptor beta chains were all read from a single sample in a study of Ad26.COV2.S vaccination and SARS-CoV-2 variants. Using immunoSEQ multiplex PCR, the repertoire was profiled, and TCRdb retains in-frame clones only, with some absent. The data contain 350,000 to 400,000 clones, 75% to 90% of them singletons. Sample treatment: around 19 received Ad26.COV2.S at low or high dose, single or two shots; about 5 received placebo; per-sample allocation not given. Collection of the samples took place on day 63 after the first injection of vaccine or placebo. Here the sequenced sample was peripheral blood, taken in a trial of Ad26.COV2.S vaccine versus placebo. These receptor sequences come from a person between 18 and 65 years old who received the Ad26.COV2.S COVID-19 vaccine or a placebo.

This sequence joins TRBV21-1 and TRBJ2-5; TRBD2 is the table's D call and was not checked against the DNA. TRBV21-1 is assigned pseudogene status. This CDR3 contains 17 residues. The CDR3 region has the DNA TGTGCCAGCAGCAAAACGGGGCTAGCGGTACACCAAGAGACCCAGTACTTC. It codes for CASSKTGLAVHQETQYF.

The gene calls are TRBV10-3 and TRBJ1-5; 9 positions agree with TRBD1. The CDR3 extends over 13 amino acids. CDR1 and CDR2 from the germline V gene are ENHRY and SYGVKD. Losses at the gene ends were 8 bases for V and 5 bases for J; bases not matched to a gene: 4. CDR3 protein: CAIARTGDQPQHF. The CDR3 nucleotides are TGTGCCATCGCTCGGACAGGGGATCAGCCCCAGCATTTT.

The rearrangement links TRBV6-5 to TRBJ1-2; D is unresolved. The CDR3 length is 13 residues. From germline, CDR1 is MNHEY and CDR2 SVGAGI. V lost 0 bases, J lost 8 bases, and 10 bases lay in between. CDR3: CASSYSAGGGYTF. The CDR3 bases are TGTGCCAGCAGTTACTCGGCAGGAGGAGGCTACACCTTC.

V gene TRBV15 combines with J gene TRBJ2-7; TRBD1 aligns across 8 bases. CDR3 size: 14 residues. Losses at the gene ends were 4 bases for V and 4 bases for J; bases not matched to a gene: 6. Germline CDR1 reads LNHNV; CDR2 reads YYDKDF (reference sequence). The CDR3 protein is CATSMRDRWYEQYF. CDR3 nucleotides: TGTGCCACCAGCATGAGGGACAGGTGGTACGAGCAGTACTTC.

This sequence joins TRBV5-6 and TRBJ1-4; unclear D gene. Looked up from germline, CDR1 is SGHDT and CDR2 is YYEEEE. The V and J ends lost 0 bases and 8 bases respectively, with 8 bases between them. The CDR3 sequence is 13 residues long. CDR3 sequence: CASSLVDGEKLFF. As DNA, the CDR3 is TGTGCCAGCAGCTTGGTGGACGGAGAAAAACTGTTTTTT.

On this clone: This same CDR3 is encoded by further DNA sequences in the sample. J is TRBJ2-5 and V is TRBV24-1, with 8 positions matching TRBD1. V dropped 5 bases and J dropped 4; count of bases not matched to a gene: 2. The CDR3 contains 13 residues. Germline lookup yields CDR1 KGHDR and CDR2 SFDVKD. This chain's CDR3 is CATSAGGRETQYF. The CDR3 DNA follows: TGTGCCACCAGTGCAGGGGGCCGAGAGACCCAGTACTTC.